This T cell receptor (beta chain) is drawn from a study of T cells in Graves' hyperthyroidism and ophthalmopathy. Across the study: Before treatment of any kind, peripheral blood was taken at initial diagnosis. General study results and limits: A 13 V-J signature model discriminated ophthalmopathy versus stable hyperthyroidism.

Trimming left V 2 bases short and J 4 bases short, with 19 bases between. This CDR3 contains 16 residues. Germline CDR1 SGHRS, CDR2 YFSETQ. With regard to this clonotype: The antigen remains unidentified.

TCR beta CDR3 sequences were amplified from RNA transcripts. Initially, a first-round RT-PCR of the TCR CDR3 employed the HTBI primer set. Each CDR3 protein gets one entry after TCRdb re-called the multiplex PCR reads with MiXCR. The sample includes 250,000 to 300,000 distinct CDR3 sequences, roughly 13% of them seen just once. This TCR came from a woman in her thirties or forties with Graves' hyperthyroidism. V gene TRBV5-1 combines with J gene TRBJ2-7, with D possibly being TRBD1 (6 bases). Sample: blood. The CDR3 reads CASSLGRRQGTYEQYF. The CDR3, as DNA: TGCGCCAGCAGCTTAGGACGGCGGCAGGGGACGTACGAGCAGTACTTC.